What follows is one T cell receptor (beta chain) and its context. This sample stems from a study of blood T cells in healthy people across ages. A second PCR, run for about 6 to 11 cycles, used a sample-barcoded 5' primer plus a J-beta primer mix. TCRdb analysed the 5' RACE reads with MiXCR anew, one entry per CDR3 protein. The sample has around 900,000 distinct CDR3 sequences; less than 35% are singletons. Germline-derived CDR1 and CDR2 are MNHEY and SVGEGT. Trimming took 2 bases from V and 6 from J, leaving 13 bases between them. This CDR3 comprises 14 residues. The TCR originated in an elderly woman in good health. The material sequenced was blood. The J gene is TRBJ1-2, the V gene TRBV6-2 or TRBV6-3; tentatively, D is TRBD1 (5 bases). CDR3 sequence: CASSYEIGTHGYTF. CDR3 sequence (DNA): TGTGCCAGCAGTTACGAAATAGGGACCCATGGCTACACCTTC.